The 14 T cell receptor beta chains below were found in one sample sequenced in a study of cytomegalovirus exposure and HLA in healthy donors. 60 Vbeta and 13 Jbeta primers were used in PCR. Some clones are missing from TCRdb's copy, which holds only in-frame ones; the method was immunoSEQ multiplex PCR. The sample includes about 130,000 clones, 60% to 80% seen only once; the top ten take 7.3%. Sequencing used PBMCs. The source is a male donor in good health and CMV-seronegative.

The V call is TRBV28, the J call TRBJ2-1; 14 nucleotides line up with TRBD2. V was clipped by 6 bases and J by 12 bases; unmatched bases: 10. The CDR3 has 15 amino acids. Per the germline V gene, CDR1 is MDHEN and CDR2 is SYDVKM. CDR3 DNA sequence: TGTGCCAGCAGCACCGGGACTAGCGGGAGAAGGGGGCAGTTCTTC. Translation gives CASSTGTSGRRGQFF.

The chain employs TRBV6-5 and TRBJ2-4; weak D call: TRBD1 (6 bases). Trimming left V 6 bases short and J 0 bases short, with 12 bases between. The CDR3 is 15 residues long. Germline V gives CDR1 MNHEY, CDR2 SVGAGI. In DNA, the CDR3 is TGTGCCAGCAGCGCACCAGGGGTAGCCAAAAACATTCAGTACTTC. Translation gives CASSAPGVAKNIQYF.

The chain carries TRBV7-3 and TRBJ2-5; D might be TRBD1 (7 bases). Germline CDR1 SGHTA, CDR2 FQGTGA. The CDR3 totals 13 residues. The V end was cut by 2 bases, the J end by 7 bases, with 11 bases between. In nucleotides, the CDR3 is TGTGCCAGCAGCTTACAGGGGGGAGGGACCCAGTACTTC. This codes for CASSLQGGGTQYF.

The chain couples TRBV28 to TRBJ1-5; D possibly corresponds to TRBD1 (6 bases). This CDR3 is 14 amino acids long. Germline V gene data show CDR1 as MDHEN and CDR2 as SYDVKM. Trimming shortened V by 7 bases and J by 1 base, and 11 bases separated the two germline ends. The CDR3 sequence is CASITGLSNQPQHF. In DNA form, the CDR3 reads TGTGCCAGCATTACAGGGTTGAGCAATCAGCCCCAGCATTTT.

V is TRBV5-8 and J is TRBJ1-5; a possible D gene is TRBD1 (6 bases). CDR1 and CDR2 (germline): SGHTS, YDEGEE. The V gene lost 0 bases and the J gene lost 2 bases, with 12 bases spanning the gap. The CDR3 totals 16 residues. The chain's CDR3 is CASSLGGRTGNQPQHF. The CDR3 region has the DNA TGTGCCAGCAGCTTGGGGGGGCGTACAGGCAATCAGCCCCAGCATTTT.

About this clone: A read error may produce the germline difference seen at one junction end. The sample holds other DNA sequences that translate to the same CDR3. CDR3 coding DNA: TGCGCCAGCAGCACCAGGACAGGGGCTAAGCCCCAGCATTTT. It encodes CASSTRTGAKPQHF. The J gene is TRBJ1-5, the V gene TRBV28; 9 bases are a match to TRBD1. The length of the CDR3 is 14 residues. Looked up from germline, CDR1 is MDHEN and CDR2 is SYDVKM.

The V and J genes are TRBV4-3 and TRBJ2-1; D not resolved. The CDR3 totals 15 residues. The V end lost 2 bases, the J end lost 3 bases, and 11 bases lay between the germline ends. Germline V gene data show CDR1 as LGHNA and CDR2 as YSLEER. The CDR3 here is CASSQRRQVYNEQFF. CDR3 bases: TGCGCCAGCAGCCAAAGACGGCAGGTCTACAATGAGCAGTTCTTC.

CDR3 nucleotide sequence: TGTGCCAGCAGCCGGTATCGGACAGCAGGCACTGAAGCTTTCTTT. Translating gives CASSRYRTAGTEAFF. The chain joins TRBV7-2 to TRBJ1-1; D perhaps matches TRBD1 (6 bases). The CDR3 loop spans 15 amino acids. The germline V and J ends were trimmed by 5 bases and 4 bases, with 17 bases remaining between them. The germline V gene has CDR1 SGHTA and CDR2 FQGNSA.

The CDR3 protein is CATHSSGNTIYF. The CDR3 DNA reads TGTGCCACCCATAGCTCTGGAAACACCATATATTTT. The V and J genes are TRBV28 and TRBJ1-3, with no clear D. The CDR3 sequence is 12 residues long. CDR1 is MDHEN, CDR2 SYDVKM, per germline. Trimming left V 10 bases short and J 0 bases short, with 7 bases between.

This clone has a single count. The CDR3, as DNA: TGTGCCAACGGTCGGGGACAGGGACATCGCAATCAGCCCCAGCATTTT. This sequence encodes CANGRGQGHRNQPQHF. The V call is TRBV10-3, the J call TRBJ1-5, with TRBD1 identical over 9 bases. J was trimmed by 2 bases and V by 10 bases; bases with no gene match: 12. CDR3 length equals 16 residues. Looked up from germline, CDR1 is ENHRY and CDR2 is SYGVKD.

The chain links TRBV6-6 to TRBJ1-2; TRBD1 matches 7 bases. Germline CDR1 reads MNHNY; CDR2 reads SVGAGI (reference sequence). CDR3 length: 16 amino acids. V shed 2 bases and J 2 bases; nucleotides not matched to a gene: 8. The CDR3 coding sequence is TGTGCCAGCAGTTACCCCGGACAGGTGGCGAACTATGGCTACACCTTC. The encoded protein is CASSYPGQVANYGYTF.

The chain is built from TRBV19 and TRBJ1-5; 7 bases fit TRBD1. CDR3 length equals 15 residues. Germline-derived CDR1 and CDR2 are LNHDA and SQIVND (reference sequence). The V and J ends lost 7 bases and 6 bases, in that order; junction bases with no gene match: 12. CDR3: CASNQTGKSLQPQHF. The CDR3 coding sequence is TGTGCCAGTAACCAGACAGGGAAAAGTCTTCAGCCCCAGCATTTT.

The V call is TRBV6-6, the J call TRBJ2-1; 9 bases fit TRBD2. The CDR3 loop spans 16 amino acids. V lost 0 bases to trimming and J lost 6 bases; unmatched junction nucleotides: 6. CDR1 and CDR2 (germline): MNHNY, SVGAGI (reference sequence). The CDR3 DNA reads TGTGCCAGCAGTTACTCAGGCGTAGCGGGGGTCAATGAGCAGTTCTTC. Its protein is CASSYSGVAGVNEQFF.

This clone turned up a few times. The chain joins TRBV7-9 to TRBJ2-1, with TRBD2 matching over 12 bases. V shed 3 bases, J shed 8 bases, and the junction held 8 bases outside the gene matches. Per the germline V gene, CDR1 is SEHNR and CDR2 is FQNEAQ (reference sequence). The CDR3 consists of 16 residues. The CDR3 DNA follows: TGTGCCAGCAGCTTCCTTCTAGCGGGGGGGCGAGATGAGCAGTTCTTC. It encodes CASSFLLAGGRDEQFF. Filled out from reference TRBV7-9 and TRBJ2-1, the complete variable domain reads DTGVSQNPRHKITKRGQNVTFRCDPISEHNRLYWYRQTLGQGPEFLTYFQNEAQLEKSRLLSDRFSAERPKGSFSTLEIQRTEQGDSAMYLCASSFLLAGGRDEQFFGPGTRLTVL.